The clone carrying this T cell receptor beta chain was seen repeatedly, ten times or more. The template was RNA from unsorted bulk tissue. The library came from three nested PCR rounds adapted from ARM-PCR protocols. Via MiXCR, TCRdb re-called the multiplex PCR reads, giving one row per CDR3 protein. This sample has approximately 130,000 distinct CDR3 sequences, with approximately 66% found just once. The data derive from a study of tumor and adjacent non-tumor tissue in lung cancer. The sequence came from a man in his thirties or forties with non-small cell lung cancer. The sequenced sample consisted of lung tumor tissue.

In nucleotides, the CDR3 is TGCAGTGCTATACCGGATCCTTCTAGCACAGATACGCAGTATTTT. Encoded protein: CSAIPDPSSTDTQYF. The chain links TRBV20-1 to TRBJ2-3; D gene uncertain. The V end lost 4 bases, the J end lost 0 bases, and 14 bases lay between the germline ends. This CDR3 spans 15 amino acids. Germline CDR1 is DFQATT and CDR2 is SNEGSKA (reference sequence).